The clone carrying this T cell receptor beta chain was found many times. There were TCR beta CDR3 regions amplified from RNA transcripts. When the TCR CDR3 underwent first-round RT-PCR, the HTBI primer set was used. TCRdb called the multiplex PCR reads again in MiXCR, with one record for every CDR3 protein. The table has nearly 600,000 distinct CDR3 sequences, more than 13% seen once. The CDR3 loop spans 16 amino acids. The V end lost 0 bases, the J end lost 0 bases, and 9 bases lay between the germline ends. Germline V gives CDR1 SGHAT, CDR2 FQNNGV. This sample was taken from a study of T cells in Graves' hyperthyroidism and ophthalmopathy.

The material sequenced was blood. V is TRBV11-2 and J is TRBJ2-1, with no clear D. The TCR sequence derives from a woman under 30 with Graves' ophthalmopathy. The CDR3 spells CASSLDLRSSYNEQFF. CDR3 coding DNA: TGTGCCAGCAGCTTAGATCTCCGTAGCTCCTACAATGAGCAGTTCTTC.